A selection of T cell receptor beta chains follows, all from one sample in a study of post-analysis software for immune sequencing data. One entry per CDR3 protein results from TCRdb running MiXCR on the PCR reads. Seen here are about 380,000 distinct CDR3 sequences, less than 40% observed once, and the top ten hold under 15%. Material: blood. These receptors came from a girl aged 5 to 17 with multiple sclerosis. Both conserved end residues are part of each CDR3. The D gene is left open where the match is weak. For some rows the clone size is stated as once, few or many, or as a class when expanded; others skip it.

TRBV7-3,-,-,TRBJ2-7,TGTGGCAGCAGCTCCTCCCCCTCGGGAGACTACGAGCAGTACTTC,CGSSSSPSGDYEQYF
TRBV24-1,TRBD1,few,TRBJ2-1,TGTGCCACCAGTTCGGGACAGGGGTACAATGAGCAGTTCTTC,CATSSGQGYNEQFF
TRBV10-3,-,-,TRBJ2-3,TGTGCCATCAGTGAGGGAGTAGCCTCAGATACGCAGTATTTT,CAISEGVASDTQYF
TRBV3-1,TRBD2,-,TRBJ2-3,TGTGCCAGCAGCCAACTACTAGCGGGGTCCACAGATACGCAGTATTTT,CASSQLLAGSTDTQYF
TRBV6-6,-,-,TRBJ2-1,TGTGCCAGCAGTTACAGAGCTGAGCAGTTCTTC,CASSYRAEQFF
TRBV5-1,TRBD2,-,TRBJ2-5,TGCGCCAGCAGTGGCAGCGGGAATCGGAGGGAGACCCAGTACTTC,CASSGSGNRRETQYF
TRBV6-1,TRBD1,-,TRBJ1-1,TGTGCCAGCAGTCCGGTTGGACAGGGGAACACTGAAGCTTTCTTT,CASSPVGQGNTEAFF
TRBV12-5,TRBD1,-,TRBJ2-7,TGTGCTAGTGGTTTTGCTCTGCTGAACAGGGGTGGTAACAAGCAGTACTTC,CASGFALLNRGGNKQYF
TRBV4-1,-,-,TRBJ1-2,TGCGCCAGCAGCCAACCCGGGACACGTGATGGCTACACCTTC,CASSQPGTRDGYTF
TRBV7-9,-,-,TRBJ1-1,TGTGCCAGCAGCTTGCCCAGGGGGAACACTGAAGCTTTCTTT,CASSLPRGNTEAFF
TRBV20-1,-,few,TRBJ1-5,TGCAGTGCTAACCGACAGGGCAATCAGCCCCAGCATTTT,CSANRQGNQPQHF
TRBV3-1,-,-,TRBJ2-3,TGTGCCAGCAGTCGTAGGAACAGGGCTGCCTTTACAAAACCCACAGATACGCAGTATTTT,CASSRRNRAAFTKPTDTQYF
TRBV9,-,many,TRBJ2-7,TGTGCCAGCAGGAGTGACCCCCGCTCCTACGAGCAGTACTTC,CASRSDPRSYEQYF
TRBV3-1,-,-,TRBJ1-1,TGTGCCAGCAGCCAAGATGACGGGCTCACTGAAGCTTTCTTT,CASSQDDGLTEAFF
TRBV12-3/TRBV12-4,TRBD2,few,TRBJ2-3,TGTGCCAGCAAGTTTGGCTTGAGAAAGGGACTAGCGGGGGGGGGAGATACGCAGTATTTT,CASKFGLRKGLAGGGDTQYF
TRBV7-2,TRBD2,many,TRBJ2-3,TGTGCCAGCAGACCGGGAGGGGCGCAGGGTGCAGATACGCAGTATTTT,CASRPGGAQGADTQYF
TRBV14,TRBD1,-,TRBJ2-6,TGTGCCAGCAGCCGGCGACAGGGCTCTGGGGCCAACGTCCTGACTTTC,CASSRRQGSGANVLTF
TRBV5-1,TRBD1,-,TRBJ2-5,TGCGCCAGCAGCAATACCGGGACAGACGCCGGGGAGACCCAGTACTTC,CASSNTGTDAGETQYF
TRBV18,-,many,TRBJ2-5,TGTGCCAGCTCACTAAGCACGATAAAAGAGACCCAGTACTTC,CASSLSTIKETQYF
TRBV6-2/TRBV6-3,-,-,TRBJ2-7,TGTGCCAGCAGTTTTACCCAGTACGAGCAGTACTTC,CASSFTQYEQYF
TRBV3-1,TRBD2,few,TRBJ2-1,TGTGCCAGCAGCCAAGAGGAGCGGGGGTGGTACAATGAGCAGTTCTTC,CASSQEERGWYNEQFF
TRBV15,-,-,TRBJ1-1,TGTGCCACCAGCAGAGATCACCGGGACCGTGAATCTTTCTTT,CATSRDHRDRESFF